This T cell receptor beta chain came from a study of blood T cell repertoires in COVID-19. Overall study: Donors in the United States, Italy and Spain gave samples during acute or convalescent COVID-19. The analysed material was cDNA or gDNA that came from T cells, B-cell-depleted T cells, or PBMCs.

In the source study's methods: Nucleated cell counts were estimated from reference gene primer amplification. Only in-frame clones appear in the TCRdb table, and some are missing; sequencing was by immunoSEQ multiplex PCR. That table furnishes V, J and clone size, whereas the DNA furnished D and trimming. This sample carries 150,000 to 200,000 clones, roughly 80% of them seen once, and the ten largest clones take about 4.9%. CDR1 and CDR2 from the germline V gene are MNHEY and SVGAGI. The CDR3 runs 11 residues. V lost 3 bases, J lost 8 bases, and 7 bases lay in between. Sequenced: peripheral blood. The rearrangement uses TRBV6-5 and TRBJ1-1; D unclear. The TCR was taken from a woman between 25 and 40 years old with acute or convalescent COVID-19. The CDR3 DNA is TGTGCCAGCAGTTATGGGCCAGAAGCTTTCTTT. As protein: CASSYGPEAFF.